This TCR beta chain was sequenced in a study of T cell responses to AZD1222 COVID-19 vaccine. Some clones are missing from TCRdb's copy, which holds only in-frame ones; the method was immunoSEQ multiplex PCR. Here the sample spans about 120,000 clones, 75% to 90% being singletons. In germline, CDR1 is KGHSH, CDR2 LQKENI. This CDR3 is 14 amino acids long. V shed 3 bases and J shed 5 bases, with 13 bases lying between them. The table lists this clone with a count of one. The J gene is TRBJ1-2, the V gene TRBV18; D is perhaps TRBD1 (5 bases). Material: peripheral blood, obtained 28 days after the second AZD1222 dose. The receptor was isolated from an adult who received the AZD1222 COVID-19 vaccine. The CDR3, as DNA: TGTGCCAGCTCACCCGGGACGCGGGGTTATGGCTACACCTTC. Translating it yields CASSPGTRGYGYTF. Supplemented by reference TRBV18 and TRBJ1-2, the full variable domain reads NAGVMQNPRHLVRRRGQEARLRCSPMKGHSHVYWYRQLPEEGLKFMVYLQKENIIDESGMPKERFSAEFPKEGPSILRIQQVVRGDSAAYFCASSPGTRGYGYTFGSGTRLTVV.